This TCR beta chain was recorded in a study of T cell repertoires in cytomegalovirus infection. Background on the study: Both CMV infection and a matching HLA type were indicated by public TCR beta signatures. The study's findings and limits: Pooled public TCR beta family frequency picked out CMV carriers with the relevant HLA.

A remark on this clonotype: Its specificity is unknown.

Trimming took off 2 bases at V and 6 bases at J, with 19 bases between the two ends. This CDR3 comprises 16 residues. TCRdb called the reads again in MiXCR, with one record for every CDR3 protein. The sample holds some 800,000 distinct CDR3 sequences, about 30% seen once. The sample in question was cultured CD8+ T cells from PBMCs, obtained from culture after CMV antigen stimulation. This sequence originates from a human donor in good health (CMV status not recorded). Some clones in this sample may be carry-over from other donors' samples. The chain recombines TRBV12-3 or TRBV12-4 with TRBJ1-2; D is perhaps TRBD1 (6 bases). The CDR3 region is CASSLTNPGGRDGYTF. CDR3 nucleotides: TGTGCCAGCAGTTTAACTAACCCTGGGGGGCGTGATGGCTACACCTTC.